The 5 T cell receptor beta chains below all came from one sample that was sequenced in a study of CXCR3-negative and CXCR3-positive naive CD8 T cells. Carrying UMI labels, the TRB cDNA libraries were prepared through 5' RACE. Using the 5' RACE reads, TCRdb records one entry per CDR3 protein without DNA. Here the sample table reports about 63,000 distinct CDR3 sequences. Study findings and constraints: Relative to CXCR3-negative naive cells, CXCR3-positive naive cells had more hydrophobic TRB CDR3s.

The antigens these receptors bind are not known. Material for sequencing was naive CXCR3+ CD8+ T cells from blood. Subset described: CD45RO-CCR7+CD27+CD95- naive CD8+ T cells expressing CXCR3 (TNR3+). The receptors stem from a human donor in good health. Some clones in this sample may be carry-over from other donors' samples.

This chain connects TRBV29-1 to TRBJ1-1; TCRdb lists TRBD1, though no DNA is available to test this call. Germline V gives CDR1 SQVTM, CDR2 ANQGSEA. The CDR3 sequence is 11 residues long. The CDR3 is CSVERGQEAFF.

The V call is TRBV7-2, the J call TRBJ2-7. CDR1 and CDR2 (germline): SGHTA, FQGNSA. The CDR3 extends over 14 amino acids. This CDR3 reads CASRPNGVVHEQYF.

This chain uses TRBV7-6 with TRBJ2-1; TCRdb names TRBD1, which stays unverified in the absence of DNA. The germline V gene encodes CDR1 SGHVS and CDR2 FNYEAQ. The CDR3 is 16 amino acids. The CDR3: CASSLRGRGIWDEQFF.

The rearrangement uses TRBV7-8 and TRBJ2-7; TCRdb names TRBD1, which stays unverified in the absence of DNA. CDR3 length equals 18 residues. Germline V gene sequence: CDR1 SGHVS, CDR2 FQNEAQ. The CDR3 sequence: CASSLWGFGTAMGLEQYF.

The V and J genes are TRBV6-2 or TRBV6-3 and TRBJ2-1. Germline V gene sequence: CDR1 MNHEY, CDR2 SVGEGT. CDR3 size: 12 residues. CDR3 amino acids: CASRVTWGEQFF.